This T cell receptor (beta chain) was recovered during a study of regulatory T cells in long-lasting Graves disease. This clonotype was counted at least ten times. In building TCR beta libraries, iRepertoire HTBI primers were used together with Arm-PCR of CDR3 regions. TCRdb re-derived calls from the multiplex PCR reads in MiXCR, one entry per CDR3 protein. The sample has about 430,000 distinct CDR3 sequences; roughly a fifth are singletons. The germline CDR1 and CDR2 sequences are LGHDT and YNNKEL (reference sequence). V gave up 5 bases and J gave up 6 bases; unmatched junction bases: 7. This CDR3 is built from 13 residues. Stated time point: persistent/refractory GD, antithyroid drugs over 5 years with positive TRAb. Making the TCR library involved RNA that had been extracted from PBMCs.

The source material was peripheral blood mononuclear cells (PBMCs), sampled when the disease was refractory, from a patient treated with antithyroid drugs. V gene TRBV3-1 combines with J gene TRBJ2-7; 7 positions agree with TRBD1. The clonotype comes from a female donor with Graves disease. The CDR3 spells CASSGGQLGEQYF. The CDR3, as DNA: TGTGCCAGCAGCGGGGGACAGCTGGGCGAGCAGTACTTC.